Below, 3 T cell receptor beta chains from the same sample are listed, as sequenced in a study of T-cell memory formation after mild COVID-19. A single record per CDR3 protein comes from TCRdb applying MiXCR to the 5' RACE reads. The sample lists about 470,000 distinct CDR3 sequences; 20% to 30% were seen once. Sequenced sample: PBMCs or a T cell subset sorted from them (not recorded which). Source of these receptors: an adult woman who had mild COVID-19 (a few samples of this study predate the infection). Cell type and time point are not known.

The rearrangement joins TRBV6-6 to TRBJ2-2, with TRBD1 identical over 8 bases. The J segment lost 5 bases and the V segment lost 8 bases, leaving 10 bases of the junction unmatched. CDR3 length equals 15 residues. The germline V gene has CDR1 MNHNY and CDR2 SVGAGI (reference sequence). In nucleotides, the CDR3 is TGTGCCAGCGGCTTGGACAGGGCAGGAACCGGGGAGCTGTTTTTT. Translated: CASGLDRAGTGELFF.

The rearrangement uses TRBV4-1 and TRBJ1-1; the D gene is possibly TRBD1 (6 bases). Per germline, CDR1 MGHRA and CDR2 YSYEKL. V lost 0 bases, J lost 4 bases, and 15 bases lay in between. The CDR3 runs to 16 residues. The CDR3, as DNA: TGCGCCAGCAGCCAAGATCTCGGCAGGGGAGGCACTGAAGCTTTCTTT. Its translation: CASSQDLGRGGTEAFF.

This chain uses TRBV4-2 with TRBJ2-5, with 8 positions matching TRBD2. The CDR3 is 17 residues long. The trim removed 1 base at V and 5 bases at J, leaving 12 bases unmatched. The V gene's germline CDR1 is LGHNA and CDR2 YNFKEQ. CDR3 region: CASSQVGPGGLGETQYF. For the CDR3, the DNA is TGTGCCAGCAGCCAAGTCGGTCCGGGGGGGCTGGGGGAGACCCAGTACTTC.